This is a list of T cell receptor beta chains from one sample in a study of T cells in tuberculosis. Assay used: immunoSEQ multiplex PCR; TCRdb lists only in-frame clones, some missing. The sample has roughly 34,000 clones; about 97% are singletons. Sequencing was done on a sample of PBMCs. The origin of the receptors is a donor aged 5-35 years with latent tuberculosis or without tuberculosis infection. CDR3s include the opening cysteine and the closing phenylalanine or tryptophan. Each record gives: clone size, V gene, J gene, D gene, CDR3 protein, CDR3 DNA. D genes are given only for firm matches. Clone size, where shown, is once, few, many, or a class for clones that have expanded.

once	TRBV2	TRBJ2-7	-	CARPIRGTASYEQYF	TGTGCCAGACCGATCCGCGGGACAGCCTCCTACGAGCAGTACTTC
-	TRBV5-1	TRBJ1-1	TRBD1	CASSLLHPGTANGEAFF	TGCGCCAGCAGCTTGCTCCACCCGGGGACAGCAAACGGTGAAGCTTTCTTT
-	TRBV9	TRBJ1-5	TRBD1	CASSTTGGVDQPQHF	TGTGCCAGCAGCACGACAGGGGGCGTCGATCAGCCCCAGCATTTT
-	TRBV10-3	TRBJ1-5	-	CAISDPGDGSNQPQHF	TGTGCCATCAGTGATCCCGGGGATGGAAGCAATCAGCCCCAGCATTTT
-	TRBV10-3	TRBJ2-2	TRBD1	CASGTGRNTGELFF	TGTGCCAGCGGGACAGGGAGGAACACCGGGGAGCTGTTTTTT
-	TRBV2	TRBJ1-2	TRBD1	CASRETGGAVYGYTF	TGTGCCAGCCGAGAGACAGGGGGAGCGGTCTATGGCTACACCTTC
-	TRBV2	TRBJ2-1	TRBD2	CASTRRERGGFSEQFF	TGTGCCAGCACGCGGAGGGAGCGGGGGGGTTTTAGTGAGCAGTTCTTC
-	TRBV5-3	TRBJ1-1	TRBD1	CARSLEAGGANNTEAFF	TGTGCCAGAAGCTTGGAGGCAGGGGGCGCGAATAACACTGAAGCTTTCTTT
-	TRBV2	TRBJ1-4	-	CARQGVDEKLFF	TGTGCCAGACAAGGGGTGGATGAAAAACTGTTTTTT
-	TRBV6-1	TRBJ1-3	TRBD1	CASSGGTGLSGNTIYF	TGTGCCAGCAGTGGCGGGACAGGCCTCTCTGGAAACACCATATATTTT
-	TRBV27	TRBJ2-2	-	CASSLGLSGATGELFF	TGTGCCAGCAGCTTAGGGTTAAGCGGAGCTACCGGGGAGCTGTTTTTT
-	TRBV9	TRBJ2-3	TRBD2	CASSVLSGRTDTQYF	TGTGCCAGCAGCGTATTAAGCGGGAGAACAGATACGCAGTATTTT
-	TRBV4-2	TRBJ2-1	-	CASSQRLVQSSYNEQFF	TGTGCCAGCAGCCAACGACTAGTGCAGAGCTCCTACAATGAGCAGTTCTTC
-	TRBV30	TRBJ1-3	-	CAWSEGDSGNTIYF	TGTGCCTGGAGTGAAGGAGACTCTGGAAACACCATATATTTT
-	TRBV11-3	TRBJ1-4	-	CASSLILQTGSGEKLFF	TGTGCCAGCAGCTTAATTCTTCAAACAGGGAGTGGTGAAAAACTGTTTTTT